The 3 T cell receptor beta chains presented below share a single source sample, sequenced in a study of blood T cell repertoires in COVID-19. Only in-frame clones appear in the TCRdb table, and some are missing; sequencing was by immunoSEQ multiplex PCR. The profile shows roughly 570,000 clones, 85% to 90% of them singletons. Sequenced sample: peripheral blood. Receptor source: a woman between 45 and 60 years old with COVID-19, enrolled during active disease.

On this clone: Within the sample, other DNA sequences also encode this same CDR3. The J gene is TRBJ1-6, the V gene TRBV5-1; D is unresolved. The CDR3 spans 13 residues. Per germline, CDR1 SGHRS and CDR2 YFSETQ. Deletions cut 0 bases from V and 10 bases from J, with 8 bases between. In DNA form, the CDR3 reads TGCGCCAGCAGCTTGGCAGGTCGATCACCCCTCCACTTT. This gives the protein CASSLAGRSPLHF. Full variable domain (outside the CDR3, taken from reference TRBV5-1 and TRBJ1-6): KAGVTQTPRYLIKTRGQQVTLSCSPISGHRSVSWYQQTPGQGLQFLFEYFSETQRNKGNFPGRFSGRQFSNSRSEMNVSTLELGDSALYLCASSLAGRSPLHFGNGTRLTVT.

The chain joins TRBV2 to TRBJ1-4, with 9 bases fitting TRBD1. This CDR3 region has 15 residues. The junction had 8 bases not matched to a gene; V was cut back by 4 bases and J by 8 bases. Per the germline V gene, CDR1 is SNHLY and CDR2 is FYNNEI. The CDR3 reads CASSARTGVGEKLFF. In DNA form, the CDR3 reads TGTGCCAGCAGTGCGCGGACAGGGGTTGGAGAAAAACTGTTTTTT.

The rearrangement joins TRBV30 to TRBJ2-3; tentative D call: TRBD2 (6 bases). Trimming took off 0 bases at V and 6 bases at J, with 10 bases between the two ends. The CDR3 covers 13 residues. Germline V gives CDR1 GTSNPN, CDR2 SVGIG (reference sequence). The CDR3 region is CAWSVSGVDTQYF. For the CDR3, the DNA is TGTGCCTGGAGTGTCTCGGGGGTGGATACGCAGTATTTT.